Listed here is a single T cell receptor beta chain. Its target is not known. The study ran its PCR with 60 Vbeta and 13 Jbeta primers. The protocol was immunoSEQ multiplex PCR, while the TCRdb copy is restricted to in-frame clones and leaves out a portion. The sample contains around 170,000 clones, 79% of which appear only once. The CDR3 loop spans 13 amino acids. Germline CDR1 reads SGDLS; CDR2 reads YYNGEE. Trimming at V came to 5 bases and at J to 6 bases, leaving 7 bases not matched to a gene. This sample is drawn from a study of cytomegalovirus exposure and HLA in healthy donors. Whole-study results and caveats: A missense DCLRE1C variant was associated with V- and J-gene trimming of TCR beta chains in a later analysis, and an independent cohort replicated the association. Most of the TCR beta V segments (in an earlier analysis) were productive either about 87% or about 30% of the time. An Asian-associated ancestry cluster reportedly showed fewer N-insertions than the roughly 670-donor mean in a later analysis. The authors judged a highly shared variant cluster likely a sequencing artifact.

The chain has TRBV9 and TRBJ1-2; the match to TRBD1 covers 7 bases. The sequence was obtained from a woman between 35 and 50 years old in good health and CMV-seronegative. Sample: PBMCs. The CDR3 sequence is CASRTGYRDGYTF. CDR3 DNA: TGTGCCAGCAGGACAGGGTACAGGGATGGCTACACCTTC.